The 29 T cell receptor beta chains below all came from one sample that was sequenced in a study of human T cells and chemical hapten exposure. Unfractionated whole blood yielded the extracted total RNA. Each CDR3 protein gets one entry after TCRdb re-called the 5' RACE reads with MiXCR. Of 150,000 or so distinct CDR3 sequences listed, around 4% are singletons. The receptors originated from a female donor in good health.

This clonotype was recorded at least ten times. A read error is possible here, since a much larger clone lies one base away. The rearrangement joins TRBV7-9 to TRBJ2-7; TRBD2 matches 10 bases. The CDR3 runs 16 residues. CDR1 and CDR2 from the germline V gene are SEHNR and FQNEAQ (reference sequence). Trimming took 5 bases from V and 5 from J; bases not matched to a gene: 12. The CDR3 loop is CASSPLGLAGDDEQYF. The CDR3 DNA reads TGTGCCAGCAGCCCGCTCGGGCTAGCGGGGGACGACGAGCAGTACTTC.

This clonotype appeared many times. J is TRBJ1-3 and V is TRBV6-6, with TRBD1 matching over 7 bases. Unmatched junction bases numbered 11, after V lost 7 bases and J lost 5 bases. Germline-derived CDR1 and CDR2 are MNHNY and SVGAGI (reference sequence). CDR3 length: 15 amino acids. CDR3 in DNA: TGTGCCAGCATAGGGGGCCGCTTCGGGAGAAACACCATATATTTT. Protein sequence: CASIGGRFGRNTIYF.

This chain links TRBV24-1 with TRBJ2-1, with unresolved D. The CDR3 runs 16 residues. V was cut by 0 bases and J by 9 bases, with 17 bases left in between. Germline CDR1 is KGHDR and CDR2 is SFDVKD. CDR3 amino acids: CATSDLKWGPDGEQFF. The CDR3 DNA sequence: TGTGCCACCAGTGATTTGAAGTGGGGTCCTGACGGTGAGCAGTTCTTC.

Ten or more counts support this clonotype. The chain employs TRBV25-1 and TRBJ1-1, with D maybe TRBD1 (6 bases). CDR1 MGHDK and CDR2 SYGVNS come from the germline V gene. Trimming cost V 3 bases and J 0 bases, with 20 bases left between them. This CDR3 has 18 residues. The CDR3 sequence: CASSDPTGSNPMNTEAFF. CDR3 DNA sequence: TGTGCCAGCAGTGATCCGACAGGATCTAACCCCATGAACACTGAAGCTTTCTTT.

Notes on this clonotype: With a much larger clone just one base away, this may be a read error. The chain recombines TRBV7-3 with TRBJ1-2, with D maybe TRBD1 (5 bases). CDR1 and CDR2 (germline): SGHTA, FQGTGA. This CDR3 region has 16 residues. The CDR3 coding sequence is TGTGCCAGCAGCTTAAGCCCGCCTCCGACAGACTATGGCGACACCTTC. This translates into CASSLSPPPTDYGDTF.

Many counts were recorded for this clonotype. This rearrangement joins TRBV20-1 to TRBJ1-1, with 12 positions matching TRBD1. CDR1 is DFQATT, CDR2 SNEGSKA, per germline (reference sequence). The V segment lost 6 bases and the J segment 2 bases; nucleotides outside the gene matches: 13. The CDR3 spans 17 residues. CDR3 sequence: CSANPPGQGASNTEAFF. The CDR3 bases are TGCAGTGCCAACCCCCCGGGACAGGGGGCCTCCAACACTGAAGCTTTCTTT.

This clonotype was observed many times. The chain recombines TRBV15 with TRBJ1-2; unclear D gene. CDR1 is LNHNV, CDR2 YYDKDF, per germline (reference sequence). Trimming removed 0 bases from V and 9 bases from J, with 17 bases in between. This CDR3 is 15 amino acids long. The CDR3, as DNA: TGTGCCACCAGCAGAGATTTGCCAGGAAGATCGAGCTACACCTTC. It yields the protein CATSRDLPGRSSYTF.

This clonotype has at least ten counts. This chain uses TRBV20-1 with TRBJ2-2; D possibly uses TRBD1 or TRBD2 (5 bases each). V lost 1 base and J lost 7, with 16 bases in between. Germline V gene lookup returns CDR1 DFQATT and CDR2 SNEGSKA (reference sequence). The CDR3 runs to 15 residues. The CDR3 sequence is CSARATGLGFGELFF. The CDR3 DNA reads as TGCAGTGCTAGAGCGACGGGGCTCGGTTTCGGGGAGCTGTTTTTT.

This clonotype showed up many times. CDR3 sequence reads: CATSRVHSEAFF. For the CDR3, the DNA is TGTGCCACCAGCAGAGTGCACAGCGAAGCTTTCTTT. The chain joins TRBV15 to TRBJ1-1; D not resolved. The CDR3 has 12 residues. The V gene's germline CDR1 is LNHNV and CDR2 YYDKDF (reference sequence). Trimming cost V 1 base and J 8 bases, with 8 bases left between them.

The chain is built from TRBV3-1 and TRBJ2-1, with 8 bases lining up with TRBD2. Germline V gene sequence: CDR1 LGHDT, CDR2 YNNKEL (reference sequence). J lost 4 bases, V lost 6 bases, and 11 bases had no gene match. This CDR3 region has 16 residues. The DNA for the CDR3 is TGTGCCAGCAGACCGAAAGCGGGGGAGCGTTACAATGAGCAGTTCTTC. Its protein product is CASRPKAGERYNEQFF.

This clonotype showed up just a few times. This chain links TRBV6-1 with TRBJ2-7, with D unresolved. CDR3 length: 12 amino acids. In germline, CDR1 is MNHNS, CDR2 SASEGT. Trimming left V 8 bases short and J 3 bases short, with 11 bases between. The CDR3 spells CASQLNFYEQYF. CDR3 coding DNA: TGTGCCAGCCAACTGAACTTCTACGAGCAGTACTTC.

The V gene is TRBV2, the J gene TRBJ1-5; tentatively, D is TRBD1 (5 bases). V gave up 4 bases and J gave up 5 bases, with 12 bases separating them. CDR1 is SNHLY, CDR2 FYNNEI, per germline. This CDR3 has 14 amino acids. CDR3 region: CASSVKGSDQPQHF. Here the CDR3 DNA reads TGTGCCAGCAGTGTAAAGGGGTCAGATCAGCCCCAGCATTTT.

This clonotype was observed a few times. The DNA of the CDR3 is TGTGCCAGCAGCCAACAGCTCGCCCACAATGAGCAGTTCTTC. Residues: CASSQQLAHNEQFF. This sequence joins TRBV3-1 and TRBJ2-1; D gene ambiguous. The length of the CDR3 is 14 residues. Per germline, CDR1 LGHDT and CDR2 YNNKEL (reference sequence). V was shortened by 2 bases and J by 5 bases, with 10 bases between the two germline ends.

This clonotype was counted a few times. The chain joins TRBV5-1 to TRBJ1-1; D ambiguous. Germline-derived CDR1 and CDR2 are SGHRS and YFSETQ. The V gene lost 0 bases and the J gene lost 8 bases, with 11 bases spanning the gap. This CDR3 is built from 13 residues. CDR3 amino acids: CASSLGCGDEAFF. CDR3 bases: TGCGCCAGCAGCTTGGGGTGCGGAGACGAAGCTTTCTTT.

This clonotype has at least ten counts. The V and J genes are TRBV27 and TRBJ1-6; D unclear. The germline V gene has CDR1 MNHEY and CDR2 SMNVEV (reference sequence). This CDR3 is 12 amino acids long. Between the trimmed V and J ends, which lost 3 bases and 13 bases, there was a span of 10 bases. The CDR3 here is CASSFPESPLHF. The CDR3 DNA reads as TGTGCCAGCAGTTTCCCCGAGTCCCCCCTCCACTTT.

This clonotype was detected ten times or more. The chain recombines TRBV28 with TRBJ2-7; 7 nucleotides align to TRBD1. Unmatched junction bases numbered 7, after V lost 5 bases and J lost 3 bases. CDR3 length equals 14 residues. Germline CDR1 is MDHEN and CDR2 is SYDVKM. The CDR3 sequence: CASSQTGEGYEQYF. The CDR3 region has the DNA TGTGCCAGCAGTCAAACAGGGGAAGGCTACGAGCAGTACTTC.

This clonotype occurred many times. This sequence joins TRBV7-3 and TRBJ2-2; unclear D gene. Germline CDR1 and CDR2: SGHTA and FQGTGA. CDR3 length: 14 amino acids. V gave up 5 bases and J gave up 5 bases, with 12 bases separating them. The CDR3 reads CASSPSWVTGELFF. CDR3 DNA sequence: TGTGCCAGCAGCCCCTCCTGGGTTACCGGGGAGCTGTTTTTT.

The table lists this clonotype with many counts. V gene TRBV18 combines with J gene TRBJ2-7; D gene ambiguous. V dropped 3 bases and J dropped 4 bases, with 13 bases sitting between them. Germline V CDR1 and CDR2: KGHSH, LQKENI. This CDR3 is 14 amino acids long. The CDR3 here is CASSPRALGYEQYF. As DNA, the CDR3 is TGTGCCAGCTCACCCCGGGCCCTTGGATACGAGCAGTACTTC. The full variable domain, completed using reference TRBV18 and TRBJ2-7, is NAGVMQNPRHLVRRRGQEARLRCSPMKGHSHVYWYRQLPEEGLKFMVYLQKENIIDESGMPKERFSAEFPKEGPSILRIQQVVRGDSAAYFCASSPRALGYEQYFGPGTRLTVT.

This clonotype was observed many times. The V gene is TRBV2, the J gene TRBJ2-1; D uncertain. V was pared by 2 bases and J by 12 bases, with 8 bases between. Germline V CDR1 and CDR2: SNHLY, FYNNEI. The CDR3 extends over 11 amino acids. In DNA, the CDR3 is TGTGCCAGCAGTGAACTTCTGGGGCAGTTCTTC. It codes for CASSELLGQFF.

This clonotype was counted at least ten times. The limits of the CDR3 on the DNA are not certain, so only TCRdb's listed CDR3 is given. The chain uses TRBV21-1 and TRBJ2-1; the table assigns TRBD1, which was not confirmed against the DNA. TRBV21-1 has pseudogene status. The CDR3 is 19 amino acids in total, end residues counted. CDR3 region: CASSKVGRGTIISYNEQFF.

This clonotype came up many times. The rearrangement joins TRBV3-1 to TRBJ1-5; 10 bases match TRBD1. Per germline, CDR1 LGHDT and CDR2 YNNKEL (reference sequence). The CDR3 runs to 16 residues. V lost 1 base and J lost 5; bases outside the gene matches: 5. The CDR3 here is CASSQGLGTGDQPQHF. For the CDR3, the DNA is TGTGCCAGCAGCCAAGGACTTGGGACAGGGGATCAGCCCCAGCATTTT.

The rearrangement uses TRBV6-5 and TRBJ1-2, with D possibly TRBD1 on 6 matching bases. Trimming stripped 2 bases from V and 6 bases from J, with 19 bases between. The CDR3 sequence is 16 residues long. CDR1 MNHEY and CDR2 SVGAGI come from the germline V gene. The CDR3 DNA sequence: TGTGCCAGCAGTTACCTCCCCCTAGGCAGGGGCCATGGCTACACCTTC. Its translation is CASSYLPLGRGHGYTF.

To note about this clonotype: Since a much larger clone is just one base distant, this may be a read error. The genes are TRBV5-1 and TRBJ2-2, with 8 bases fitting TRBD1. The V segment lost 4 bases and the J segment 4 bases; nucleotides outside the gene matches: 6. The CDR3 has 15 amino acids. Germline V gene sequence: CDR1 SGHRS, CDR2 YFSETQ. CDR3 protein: CASSLDRVCTGELFF. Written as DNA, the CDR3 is TGCGCCAGCAGCCTGGACAGGGTCTGCACCGGGGAGCTGTTTTTT.

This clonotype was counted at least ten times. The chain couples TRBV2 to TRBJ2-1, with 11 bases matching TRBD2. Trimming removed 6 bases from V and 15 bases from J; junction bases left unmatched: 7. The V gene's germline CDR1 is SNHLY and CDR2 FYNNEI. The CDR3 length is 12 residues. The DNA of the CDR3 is TGTGCCAGCAGCCCAGGGACTAGCGGCCCGTTCTTC. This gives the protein CASSPGTSGPFF.

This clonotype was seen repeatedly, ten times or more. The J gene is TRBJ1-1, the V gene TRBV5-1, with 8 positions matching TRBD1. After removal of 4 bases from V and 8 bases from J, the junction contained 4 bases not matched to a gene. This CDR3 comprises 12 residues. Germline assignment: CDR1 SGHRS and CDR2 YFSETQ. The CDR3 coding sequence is TGCGCCAGCAGCCTAGACAGGGGAGAAGCTTTCTTT. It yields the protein CASSLDRGEAFF.

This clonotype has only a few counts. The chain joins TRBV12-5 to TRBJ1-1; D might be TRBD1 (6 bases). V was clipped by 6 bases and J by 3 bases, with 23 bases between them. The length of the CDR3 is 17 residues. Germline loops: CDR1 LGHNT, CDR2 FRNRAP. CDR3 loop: CASGPLPFGGRDTEAFF. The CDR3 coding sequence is TGTGCTAGTGGCCCTCTGCCGTTCGGGGGCAGGGACACTGAAGCTTTCTTT.

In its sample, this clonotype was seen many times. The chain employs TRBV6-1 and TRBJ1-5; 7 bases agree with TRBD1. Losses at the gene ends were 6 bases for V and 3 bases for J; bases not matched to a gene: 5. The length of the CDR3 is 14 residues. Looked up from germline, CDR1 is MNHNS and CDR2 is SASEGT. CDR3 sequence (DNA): TGTGCCAGCAGGAGACAGGGAAACAATCAGCCCCAGCATTTT. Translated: CASRRQGNNQPQHF.

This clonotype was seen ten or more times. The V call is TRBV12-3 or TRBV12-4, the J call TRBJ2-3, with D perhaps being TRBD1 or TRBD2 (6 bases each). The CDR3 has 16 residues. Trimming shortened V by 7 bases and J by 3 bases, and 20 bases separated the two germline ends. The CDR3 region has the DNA TGTGCCAGCACCTTCGCGGGTGGGGGGCTGACAGATACGCAGTATTTT. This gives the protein CASTFAGGGLTDTQYF.

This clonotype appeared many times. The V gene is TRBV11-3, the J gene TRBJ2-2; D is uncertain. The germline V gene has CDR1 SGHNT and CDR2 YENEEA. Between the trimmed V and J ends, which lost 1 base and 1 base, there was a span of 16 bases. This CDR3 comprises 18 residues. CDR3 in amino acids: CASSLVPMTGVNTGELFF. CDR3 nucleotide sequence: TGTGCCAGCAGCTTAGTTCCGATGACGGGTGTGAACACCGGGGAGCTGTTTTTT.